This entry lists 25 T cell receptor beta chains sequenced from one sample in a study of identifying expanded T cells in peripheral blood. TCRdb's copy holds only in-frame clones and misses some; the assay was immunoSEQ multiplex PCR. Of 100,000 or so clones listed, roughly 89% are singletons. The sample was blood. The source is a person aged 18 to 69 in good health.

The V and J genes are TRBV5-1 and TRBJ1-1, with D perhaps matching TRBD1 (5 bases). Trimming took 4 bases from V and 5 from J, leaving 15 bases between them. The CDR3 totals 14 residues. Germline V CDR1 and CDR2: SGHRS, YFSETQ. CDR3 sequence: CASSLGAGGTEAFF. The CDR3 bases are TGCGCCAGCAGCCTGGGTGCGGGGGGGACTGAAGCTTTCTTT.

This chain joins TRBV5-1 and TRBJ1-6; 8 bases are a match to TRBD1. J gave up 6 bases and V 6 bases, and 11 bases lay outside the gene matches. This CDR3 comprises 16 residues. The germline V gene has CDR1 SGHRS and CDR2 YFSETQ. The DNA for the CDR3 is TGCGCCAGCACCAATTTACCCGGACAGGGTAATTCACCCCTCCACTTT. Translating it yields CASTNLPGQGNSPLHF.

CDR3 sequence (DNA): TGTGCCAGCAGCCATAGTCGTGGACTAGCGGCGTTGGGTGAGCAGTTCTTC. Amino acid sequence: CASSHSRGLAALGEQFF. The chain links TRBV11-1 to TRBJ2-1; 10 bases fit TRBD2. The CDR3 runs 17 residues. From germline, CDR1 is SGHAT and CDR2 FQDESV (reference sequence). V lost 5 bases and J lost 9; bases outside the gene matches: 16.

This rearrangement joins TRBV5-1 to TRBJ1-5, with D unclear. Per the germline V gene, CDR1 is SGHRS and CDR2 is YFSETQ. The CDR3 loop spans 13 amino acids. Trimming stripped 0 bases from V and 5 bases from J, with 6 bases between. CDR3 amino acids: CASSLAQDQPQHF. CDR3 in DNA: TGCGCCAGCAGCTTGGCCCAGGATCAGCCCCAGCATTTT.

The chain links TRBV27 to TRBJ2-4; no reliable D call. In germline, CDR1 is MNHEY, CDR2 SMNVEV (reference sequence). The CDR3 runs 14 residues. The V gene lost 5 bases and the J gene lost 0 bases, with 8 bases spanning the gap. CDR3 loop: CASSPRAAKNIQYF. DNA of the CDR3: TGTGCCAGCAGTCCTCGGGCAGCCAAAAACATTCAGTACTTC.

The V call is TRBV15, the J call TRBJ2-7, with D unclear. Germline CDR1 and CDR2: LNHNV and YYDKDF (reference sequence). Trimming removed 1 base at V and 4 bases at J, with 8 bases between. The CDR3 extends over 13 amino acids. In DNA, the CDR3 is TGTGCCACCAGCAGAGGGGCTACGTACGAGCAGTACTTC. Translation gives CATSRGATYEQYF.

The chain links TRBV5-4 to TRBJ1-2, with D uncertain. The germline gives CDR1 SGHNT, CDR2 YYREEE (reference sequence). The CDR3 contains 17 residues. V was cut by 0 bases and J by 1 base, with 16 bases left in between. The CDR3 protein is CASSLAGGPTFNYGYTF. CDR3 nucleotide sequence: TGTGCCAGCAGCTTGGCTGGCGGACCCACCTTTAACTATGGCTACACCTTC.

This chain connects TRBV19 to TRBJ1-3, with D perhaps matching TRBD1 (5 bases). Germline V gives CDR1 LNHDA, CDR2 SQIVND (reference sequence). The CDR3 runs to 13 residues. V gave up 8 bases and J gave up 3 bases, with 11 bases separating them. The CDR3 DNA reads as TGTGCCAGTGACAGCTGGGGTGGAAACACCATATATTTT. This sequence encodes CASDSWGGNTIYF.

The CDR3 protein is CASSLGSGSQLSPYEQYF. DNA of the CDR3: TGTGCCAGCAGCTTGGGTTCAGGGAGCCAACTGTCTCCCTACGAGCAGTACTTC. The chain carries TRBV7-2 and TRBJ2-7, with D perhaps TRBD1 or TRBD2 (5 bases each). Between the trimmed V and J ends, which lost 3 bases and 2 bases, there was a span of 23 bases. This CDR3 is built from 18 residues. Per germline, CDR1 SGHTA and CDR2 FQGNSA.

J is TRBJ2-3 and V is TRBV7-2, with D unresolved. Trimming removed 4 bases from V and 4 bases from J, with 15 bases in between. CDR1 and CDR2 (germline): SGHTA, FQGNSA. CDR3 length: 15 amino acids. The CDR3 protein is CASSSASFKPDTQYF. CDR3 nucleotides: TGTGCCAGCAGCTCGGCCTCGTTCAAACCAGATACGCAGTATTTT.

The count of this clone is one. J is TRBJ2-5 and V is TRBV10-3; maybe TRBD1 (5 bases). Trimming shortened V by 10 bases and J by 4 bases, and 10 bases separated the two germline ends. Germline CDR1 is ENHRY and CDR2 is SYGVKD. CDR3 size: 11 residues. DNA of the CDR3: TGTGCCACCCAGGGCGGAGAGACCCAGTACTTC. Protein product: CATQGGETQYF.

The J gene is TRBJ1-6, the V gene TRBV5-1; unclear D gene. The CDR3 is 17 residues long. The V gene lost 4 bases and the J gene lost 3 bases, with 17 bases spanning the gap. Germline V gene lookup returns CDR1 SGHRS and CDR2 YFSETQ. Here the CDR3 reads CASSLKPGSLYNSPLHF. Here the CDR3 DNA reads TGCGCCAGCAGCCTAAAACCGGGCAGCCTCTATAATTCACCCCTCCACTTT.

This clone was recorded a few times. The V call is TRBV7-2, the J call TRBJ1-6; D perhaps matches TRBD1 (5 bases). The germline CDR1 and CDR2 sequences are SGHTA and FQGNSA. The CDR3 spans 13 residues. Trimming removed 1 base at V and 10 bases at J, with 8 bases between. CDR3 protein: CASSLGTGSPLHF. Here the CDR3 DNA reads TGTGCCAGCAGCTTAGGTACAGGCTCACCCCTCCACTTT.

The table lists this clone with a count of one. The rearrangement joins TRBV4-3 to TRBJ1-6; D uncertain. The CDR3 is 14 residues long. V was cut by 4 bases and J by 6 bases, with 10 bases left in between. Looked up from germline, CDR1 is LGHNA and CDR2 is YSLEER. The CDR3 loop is CASSPGNINSPLHF. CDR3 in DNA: TGCGCCAGCAGCCCGGGAAATATTAATTCACCCCTCCACTTT.

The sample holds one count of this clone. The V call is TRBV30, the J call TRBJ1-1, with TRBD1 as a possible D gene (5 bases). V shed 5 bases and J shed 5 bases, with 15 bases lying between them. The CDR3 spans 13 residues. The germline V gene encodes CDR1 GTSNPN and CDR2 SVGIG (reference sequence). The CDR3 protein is CAWHPGGGTEAFF. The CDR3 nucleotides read TGTGCCTGGCACCCCGGGGGGGGAACTGAAGCTTTCTTT.

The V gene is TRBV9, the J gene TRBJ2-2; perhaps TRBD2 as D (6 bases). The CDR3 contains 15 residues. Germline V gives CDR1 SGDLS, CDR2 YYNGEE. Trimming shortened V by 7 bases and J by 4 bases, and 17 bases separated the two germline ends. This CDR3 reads CASSPAAGSTGELFF. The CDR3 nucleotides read TGTGCCAGCTCTCCCGCGGCGGGGTCCACCGGGGAGCTGTTTTTT.

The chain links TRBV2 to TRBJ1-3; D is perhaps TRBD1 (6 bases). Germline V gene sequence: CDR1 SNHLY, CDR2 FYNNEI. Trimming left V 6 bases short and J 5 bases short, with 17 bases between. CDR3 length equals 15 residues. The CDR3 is CASSDVGTRRNTIYF. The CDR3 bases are TGTGCCAGCAGCGATGTTGGGACAAGGAGAAACACCATATATTTT.

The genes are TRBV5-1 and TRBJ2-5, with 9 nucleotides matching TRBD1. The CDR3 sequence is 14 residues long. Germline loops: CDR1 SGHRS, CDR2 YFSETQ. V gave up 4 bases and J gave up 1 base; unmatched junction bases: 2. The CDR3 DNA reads TGCGCCAGCAGCGAACAGGGGGCCCAAGAGACCCAGTACTTC. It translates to CASSEQGAQETQYF.

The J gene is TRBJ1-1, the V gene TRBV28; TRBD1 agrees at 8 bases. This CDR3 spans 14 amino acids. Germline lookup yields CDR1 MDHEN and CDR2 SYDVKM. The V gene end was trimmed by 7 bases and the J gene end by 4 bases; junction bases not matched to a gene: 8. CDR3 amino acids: CASKQGGQVTEAFF. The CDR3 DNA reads TGTGCCAGCAAACAGGGGGGGCAAGTCACTGAAGCTTTCTTT. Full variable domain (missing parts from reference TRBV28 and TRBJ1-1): DVKVTQSSRYLVKRTGEKVFLECVQDMDHENMFWYRQDPGLGLRLIYFSYDVKMKEKGDIPEGYSVSREKKERFSLILESASTNQTSMYLCASKQGGQVTEAFFGQGTRLTVV.

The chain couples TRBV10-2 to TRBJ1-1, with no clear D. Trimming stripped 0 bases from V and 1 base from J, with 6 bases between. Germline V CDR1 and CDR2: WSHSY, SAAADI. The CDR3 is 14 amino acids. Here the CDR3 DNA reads TGCGCCAGCAGTGAGTCAGCGCGGAACACTGAAGCTTTCTTT. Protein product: CASSESARNTEAFF.

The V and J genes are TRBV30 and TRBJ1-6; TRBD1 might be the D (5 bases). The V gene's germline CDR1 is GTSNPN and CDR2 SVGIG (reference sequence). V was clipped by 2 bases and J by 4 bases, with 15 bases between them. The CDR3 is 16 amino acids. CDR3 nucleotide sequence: TGTGCCTGGAGTAACCCGGGCGGACAATATAATTCACCCCTCCACTTT. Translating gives CAWSNPGGQYNSPLHF.

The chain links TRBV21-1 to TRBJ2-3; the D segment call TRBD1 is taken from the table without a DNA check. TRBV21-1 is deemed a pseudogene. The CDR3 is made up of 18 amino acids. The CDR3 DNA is TGTGCCAGCAGCAAAGCGCTTTTCGGGGACAGGGAAACAGATACGCAGTATTTT. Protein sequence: CASSKALFGDRETDTQYF.

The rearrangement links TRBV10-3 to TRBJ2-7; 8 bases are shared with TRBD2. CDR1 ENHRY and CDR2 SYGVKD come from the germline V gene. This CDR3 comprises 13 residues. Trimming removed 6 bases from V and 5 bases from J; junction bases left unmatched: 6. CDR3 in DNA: TGTGCCATCAGCGGACCCGGGGGGGACGAGCAGTACTTC. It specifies CAISGPGGDEQYF.

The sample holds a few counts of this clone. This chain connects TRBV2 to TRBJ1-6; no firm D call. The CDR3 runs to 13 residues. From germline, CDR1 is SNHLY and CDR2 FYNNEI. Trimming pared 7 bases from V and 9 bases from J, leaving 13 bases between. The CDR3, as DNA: TGTGCCAGCAAGTGGGCAGAGCGTTCACCCCTCCACTTT. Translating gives CASKWAERSPLHF.

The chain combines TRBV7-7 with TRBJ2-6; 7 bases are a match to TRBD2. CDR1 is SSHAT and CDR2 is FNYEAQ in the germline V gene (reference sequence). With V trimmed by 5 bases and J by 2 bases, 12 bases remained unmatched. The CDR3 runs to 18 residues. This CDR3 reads CASSPRGAGTTGANVLTF. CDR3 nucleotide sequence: TGTGCCAGCAGCCCGCGGGGAGCGGGGACTACTGGGGCCAACGTCCTGACTTTC.